The 27 T cell receptor beta chains listed next were all sequenced from one sample in a study of vaccination and CD4 T cells after COVID-19. Their antigen targets remain unknown. Cultured CD4+ T cell DNA was sequenced using the Oncomine TCR Beta short-read assay. Using its own MiXCR run on the PCR reads, TCRdb lists one record per CDR3 protein. The sample records approximately 20,000 distinct CDR3 sequences, around two fifths being singletons. Treatment of the sample: approximately 9-day PBMC culture with coronavirus spike peptide pools or control peptides (ViraFEST assay). Sequencing was done on a sample of cultured CD4+ T cells from blood. All receptors come from a human donor with COVID-19.

The V call is TRBV7-9, the J call TRBJ2-2; 9 bases are a match to TRBD2. The length of the CDR3 is 17 residues. The germline V gene has CDR1 SEHNR and CDR2 FQNEAQ (reference sequence). V shed 2 bases, J shed 6 bases, and the junction held 10 bases outside the gene matches. This chain's CDR3 is CASSLSRASGGSGELFF. CDR3 bases: TGTGCCAGCAGCTTATCACGGGCGAGCGGGGGGTCCGGGGAGCTGTTTTTT.

The chain couples TRBV14 to TRBJ2-7; the D gene is possibly TRBD1 (6 bases). V gave up 9 bases and J gave up 0 bases, with 21 bases separating them. Germline V gene lookup returns CDR1 SGHDN and CDR2 FVKESK. CDR3 size: 16 residues. This chain's CDR3 is CASKNTTDRNSYEQYF. CDR3 nucleotides: TGTGCCAGTAAAAACACTACCGACAGGAACTCCTACGAGCAGTACTTC.

This clonotype occurred a few times. This chain links TRBV10-3 with TRBJ1-2; D is ambiguous. The germline V gene has CDR1 ENHRY and CDR2 SYGVKD. The CDR3 sequence is 15 residues long. V lost 0 bases to trimming and J lost 0 bases, with 8 bases between them. The CDR3 spells CAISESRASNYGYTF. The DNA of the CDR3 is TGTGCCATCAGTGAGTCGAGAGCCTCTAACTATGGCTACACCTTC.

The chain has TRBV2 and TRBJ2-1, with 9 bases identical to TRBD2. The germline CDR1 and CDR2 sequences are SNHLY and FYNNEI. Trimming at V came to 6 bases and at J to 0 bases, leaving 3 bases not matched to a gene. The CDR3 length is 15 residues. CDR3 region: CASSLSGGSYNEQFF. In DNA, the CDR3 is TGTGCCAGCAGCCTTAGCGGGGGCTCCTACAATGAGCAGTTCTTC.

The chain joins TRBV6-1 to TRBJ1-2; no clear D. Germline CDR1 reads MNHNS; CDR2 reads SASEGT. The CDR3 spans 13 residues. V gave up 5 bases and J gave up 8 bases, with 15 bases separating them. Here the CDR3 reads CASSPRTTGGYTF. The CDR3 region has the DNA TGTGCCAGCAGTCCTCGCACGACCGGGGGCTACACCTTC.

The chain joins TRBV6-2 or TRBV6-3 to TRBJ2-2; possibly TRBD1 or TRBD2 for D (5 bases each). The CDR3 is made up of 14 amino acids. The germline gives CDR1 MNHEY, CDR2 SVGEGT. Deletions cut 2 bases from V and 1 base from J, with 5 bases between. The CDR3 region is CASSYGGNTGELFF. CDR3 nucleotide sequence: TGTGCCAGCAGTTACGGGGGGAACACCGGGGAGCTGTTTTTT.

V gene TRBV6-1 combines with J gene TRBJ1-1, with D perhaps matching TRBD1 (5 bases). Looked up from germline, CDR1 is MNHNS and CDR2 is SASEGT. This CDR3 spans 13 amino acids. Trimming removed 6 bases at V and 6 bases at J, with 14 bases between. In DNA form, the CDR3 reads TGTGCCAGCAGGATGGGGGGAGCCTCTGAAGCTTTCTTT. Amino acids: CASRMGGASEAFF.

The rearrangement joins TRBV29-1 to TRBJ1-1; 7 positions agree with TRBD1. Trimming at V came to 8 bases and at J to 6 bases, leaving 6 bases not matched to a gene. CDR1 is SQVTM and CDR2 is ANQGSEA in the germline V gene. There are 11 residues in the CDR3. The CDR3 spells CSSYRGAEAFF. CDR3 sequence (DNA): TGCAGCTCTTACAGGGGAGCTGAAGCTTTCTTT.

The V call is TRBV12-3 or TRBV12-4, the J call TRBJ2-2, with D hard to call. The CDR3 is 15 residues long. The V and J ends lost 3 bases and 0 bases respectively, with 8 bases between them. CDR3 in DNA: TGTGCCAGCAGTTTCGGCTTACCGAACACCGGGGAGCTGTTTTTT. Residues: CASSFGLPNTGELFF.

The chain has TRBV4-1 and TRBJ2-3; tentatively, D is TRBD2 (5 bases). Germline V lookup: CDR1 MGHRA, CDR2 YSYEKL. V lost 8 bases and J 2 bases, leaving 14 bases between the germline ends. This CDR3 contains 14 residues. The CDR3 DNA reads as TGCGCCAGCGGACTGACTCAATCCACAGATACGCAGTATTTT. It encodes CASGLTQSTDTQYF.

This chain uses TRBV6-1 with TRBJ1-2; possible D gene TRBD1, 5 bases. Between the trimmed V and J ends, which lost 5 bases and 4 bases, there was a span of 8 bases. The germline V gene encodes CDR1 MNHNS and CDR2 SASEGT. This CDR3 has 12 residues. The CDR3 DNA sequence: TGTGCCAGCAGTCGACAGTCCTATGGCTACACCTTC. Translation: CASSRQSYGYTF.

The chain is built from TRBV2 and TRBJ1-1; 8 bases line up with TRBD1. J gave up 5 bases and V 6 bases, and 8 bases lay outside the gene matches. This CDR3 contains 14 residues. Germline CDR1 is SNHLY and CDR2 is FYNNEI. CDR3 residues: CASSGQGRGTEAFF. CDR3 nucleotide sequence: TGTGCCAGCAGCGGACAGGGTAGGGGGACTGAAGCTTTCTTT.

This clonotype was observed a few times. This sequence joins TRBV10-3 and TRBJ1-6; TRBD1 aligns across 9 bases. CDR1 and CDR2 from the germline V gene are ENHRY and SYGVKD. J lost 5 bases, V lost 4 bases, and 3 bases had no gene match. CDR3 length equals 15 residues. The DNA of the CDR3 is TGTGCCATCAGTGTTGGGACAGGGAATAATTCACCCCTCCACTTT. Encoded protein: CAISVGTGNNSPLHF.

This clonotype appeared a few times. This chain links TRBV12-3 or TRBV12-4 with TRBJ1-5; D is perhaps TRBD1 (6 bases). The CDR3 is 13 amino acids. With 6 bases removed from V and 6 bases from J, the gap between germline ends came to 12 bases. The CDR3 region has the DNA TGTGCCAGCAGATCGGACAGTTCTCAGCCCCAGCATTTT. This sequence encodes CASRSDSSQPQHF.

The chain uses TRBV28 and TRBJ2-1, with D unclear. V lost 5 bases to trimming and J lost 7 bases, with 12 bases between them. The V gene's germline CDR1 is MDHEN and CDR2 SYDVKM. The CDR3 is 13 residues long. The CDR3 DNA reads TGTGCCAGCAGTATGTCCAAGTTTAATGAGCAGTTCTTC. It specifies CASSMSKFNEQFF. Full variable domain (rest looked up from reference TRBV28 and TRBJ2-1): DVKVTQSSRYLVKRTGEKVFLECVQDMDHENMFWYRQDPGLGLRLIYFSYDVKMKEKGDIPEGYSVSREKKERFSLILESASTNQTSMYLCASSMSKFNEQFFGPGTRLTVL.

The chain's CDR3 is CASSGQQVSYNEQFF. CDR3 DNA: TGTGCCAGCAGTGGTCAACAGGTATCCTACAATGAGCAGTTCTTC. This sequence joins TRBV25-1 and TRBJ2-1; D may be TRBD1 (5 bases). The CDR3 runs 15 residues. V was cut by 4 bases and J by 1 base, with 11 bases left in between. Germline values: CDR1 MGHDK, CDR2 SYGVNS.

The chain combines TRBV7-2 with TRBJ2-3; D is unresolved. This CDR3 spans 15 amino acids. The ends were cut back, 1 base at V and 0 bases at J, with 8 bases in the middle. The V gene's germline CDR1 is SGHTA and CDR2 FQGNSA. The CDR3 bases are TGTGCCAGCAGCTTAGTGCCCGCTAGCACAGATACGCAGTATTTT. Amino acid sequence: CASSLVPASTDTQYF.

This clonotype occurred a few times. The CDR3 region is CASSYFGGTSGATDTQYF. The CDR3 DNA reads as TGTGCCAGCAGTTACTTTGGGGGGACTAGCGGGGCCACAGATACGCAGTATTTT. The rearrangement links TRBV6-5 to TRBJ2-3; TRBD2 matches 13 bases. The V and J ends lost 1 base and 2 bases, in that order; junction bases with no gene match: 6. This CDR3 contains 18 residues. Per the germline V gene, CDR1 is MNHEY and CDR2 is SVGAGI.

This clonotype was recorded a few times. The chain couples TRBV6-1 to TRBJ1-5, with TRBD1 as a possible D gene (6 bases). Per germline, CDR1 MNHNS and CDR2 SASEGT. The CDR3 has 15 amino acids. The V end lost 6 bases, the J end lost 6 bases, and 18 bases lay between the germline ends. The CDR3: CASSVKTGTSQPQHF. The CDR3 coding sequence is TGTGCCAGCAGCGTGAAAACAGGGACCAGTCAGCCCCAGCATTTT.

V usage is TRBV7-2 and J usage is TRBJ2-1; 9 nucleotides line up with TRBD1. The CDR3 consists of 14 residues. Germline values: CDR1 SGHTA, CDR2 FQGNSA. The ends lost 5 bases at V and 8 bases at J; junction bases unmatched: 7. The CDR3 DNA reads TGTGCCAGCAGCCTTGGGACAGGGTTCGATGAGCAGTTCTTC. It translates to CASSLGTGFDEQFF.

This clonotype came up a few times. The chain links TRBV20-1 to TRBJ2-7, with 13 bases identical to TRBD2. The CDR3 extends over 16 amino acids. Germline V gene data show CDR1 as DFQATT and CDR2 as SNEGSKA (reference sequence). V gave up 3 bases and J gave up 2 bases; unmatched junction bases: 7. The CDR3 sequence is CSASHVTSGGTYEQYF. The CDR3 region has the DNA TGCAGTGCTAGCCATGTGACTAGCGGGGGGACCTACGAGCAGTACTTC.

This chain connects TRBV7-2 to TRBJ1-3; D remains unclear. V dropped 5 bases and J dropped 4 bases, with 9 bases sitting between them. The germline V gene has CDR1 SGHTA and CDR2 FQGNSA. The CDR3 loop spans 13 amino acids. Here the CDR3 reads CASSGPGGNTIYF. CDR3 DNA sequence: TGTGCCAGCAGCGGTCCCGGGGGAAACACCATATATTTT.

This rearrangement joins TRBV6-2 or TRBV6-3 to TRBJ2-1; the D is unclear. Trimming removed 6 bases from V and 3 bases from J, with 15 bases in between. CDR1 MNHEY and CDR2 SVGEGT come from the germline V gene. The length of the CDR3 is 15 residues. The CDR3 bases are TGTGCCAGCAGGCCCCGATCTCCTGACTACAATGAGCAGTTCTTC. This translates into CASRPRSPDYNEQFF.

J is TRBJ2-1 and V is TRBV11-2; TRBD2 aligns across 13 bases. Germline CDR1 reads SGHAT; CDR2 reads FQNNGV. The length of the CDR3 is 16 residues. J gave up 5 bases and V 4 bases, and 5 bases lay outside the gene matches. CDR3 protein: CASSSRLAGGNNEQFF. The CDR3 nucleotides are TGTGCCAGCAGCTCCCGACTAGCGGGGGGCAACAATGAGCAGTTCTTC.

By sample fraction, this clonotype is medium-sized. V usage is TRBV24-1 and J usage is TRBJ2-5; 15 nucleotides agree with TRBD2. The junction had 16 bases not matched to a gene; V was cut back by 9 bases and J by 3 bases. This CDR3 has 19 residues. Looked up from germline, CDR1 is KGHDR and CDR2 is SFDVKD. The CDR3: CATSEPRTSGGATKETQYF. The CDR3 region has the DNA TGTGCCACCTCCGAGCCCCGGACTAGCGGGGGGGCCACTAAAGAGACCCAGTACTTC.

This clonotype has only a few counts. The junction does not match germline at one end; this may be a read error. J is TRBJ1-1 and V is TRBV5-1, with 8 positions matching TRBD1. The V gene's germline CDR1 is SGHRS and CDR2 YFSETQ. This CDR3 contains 14 residues. Here the CDR3 DNA reads TGCGCCAGCAGCTTAAGGACAGGGAACGCTGAAGCTTTCTTT. Protein: CASSLRTGNAEAFF.

The chain combines TRBV5-1 with TRBJ2-3, with D maybe TRBD2 (5 bases). The CDR3 totals 16 residues. The ends were cut back, 0 bases at V and 0 bases at J, with 11 bases in the middle. Germline lookup yields CDR1 SGHRS and CDR2 YFSETQ. The CDR3 region is CASSLVLATSTDTQYF. In DNA, the CDR3 is TGCGCCAGCAGCTTGGTGCTAGCAACTAGCACAGATACGCAGTATTTT.